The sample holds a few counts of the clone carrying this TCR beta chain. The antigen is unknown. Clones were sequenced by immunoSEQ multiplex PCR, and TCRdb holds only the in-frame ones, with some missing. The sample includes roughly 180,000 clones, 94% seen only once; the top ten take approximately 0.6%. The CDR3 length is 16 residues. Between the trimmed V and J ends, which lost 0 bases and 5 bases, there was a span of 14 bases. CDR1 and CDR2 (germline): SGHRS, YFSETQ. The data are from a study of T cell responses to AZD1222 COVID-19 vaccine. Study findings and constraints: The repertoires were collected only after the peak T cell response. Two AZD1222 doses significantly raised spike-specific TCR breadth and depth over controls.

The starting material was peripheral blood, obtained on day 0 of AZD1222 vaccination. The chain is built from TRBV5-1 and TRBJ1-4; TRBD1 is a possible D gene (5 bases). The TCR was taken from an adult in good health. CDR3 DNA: TGCGCCAGCAGCTTGGGGGGCACGGGGCCGAATGAAAAACTGTTTTTT. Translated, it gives CASSLGGTGPNEKLFF.